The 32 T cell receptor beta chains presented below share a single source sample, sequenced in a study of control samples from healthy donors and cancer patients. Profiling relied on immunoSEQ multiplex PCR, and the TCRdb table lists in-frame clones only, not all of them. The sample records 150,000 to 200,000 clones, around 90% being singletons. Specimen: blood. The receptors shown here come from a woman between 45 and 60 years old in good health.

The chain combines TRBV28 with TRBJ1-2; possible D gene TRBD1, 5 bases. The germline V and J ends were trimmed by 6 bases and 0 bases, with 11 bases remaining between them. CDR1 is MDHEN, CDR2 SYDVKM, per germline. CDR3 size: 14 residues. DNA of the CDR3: TGTGCCAGCAGCGGGGGGGGGACTAACTATGGCTACACCTTC. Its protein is CASSGGGTNYGYTF.

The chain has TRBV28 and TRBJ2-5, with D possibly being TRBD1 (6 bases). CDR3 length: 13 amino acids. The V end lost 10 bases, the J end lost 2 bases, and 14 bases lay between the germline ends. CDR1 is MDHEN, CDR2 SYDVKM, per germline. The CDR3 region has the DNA TGTGCCACCAGGGGAGCTAGTCAAGAGACCCAGTACTTC. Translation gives CATRGASQETQYF.

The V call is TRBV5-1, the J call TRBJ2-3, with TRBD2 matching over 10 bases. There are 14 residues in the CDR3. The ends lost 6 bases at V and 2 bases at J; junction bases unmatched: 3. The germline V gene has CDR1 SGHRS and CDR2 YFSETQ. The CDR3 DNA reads TGCGCCAGCAAACTAGCGGGGCACACAGATACGCAGTATTTT. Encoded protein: CASKLAGHTDTQYF.

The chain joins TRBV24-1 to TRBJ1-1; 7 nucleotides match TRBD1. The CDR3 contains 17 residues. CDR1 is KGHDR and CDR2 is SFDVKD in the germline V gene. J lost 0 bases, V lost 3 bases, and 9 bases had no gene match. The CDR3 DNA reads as TGTGCCACCAGTGATCCGGGGACAGCTTCCATGAACACTGAAGCTTTCTTT. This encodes CATSDPGTASMNTEAFF.

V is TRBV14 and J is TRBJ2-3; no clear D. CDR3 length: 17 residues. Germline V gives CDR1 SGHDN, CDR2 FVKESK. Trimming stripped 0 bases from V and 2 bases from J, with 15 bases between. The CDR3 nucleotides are TGTGCCAGCAGCCAAGAGGTGAGGCGGACCCTCACAGATACGCAGTATTTT. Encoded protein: CASSQEVRRTLTDTQYF.

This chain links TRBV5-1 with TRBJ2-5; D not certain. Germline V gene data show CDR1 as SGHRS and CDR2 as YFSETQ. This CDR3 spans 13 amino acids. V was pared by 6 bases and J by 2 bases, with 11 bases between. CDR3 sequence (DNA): TGCGCCAGCACCCGTGTACCACAAGAGACCCAGTACTTC. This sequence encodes CASTRVPQETQYF.

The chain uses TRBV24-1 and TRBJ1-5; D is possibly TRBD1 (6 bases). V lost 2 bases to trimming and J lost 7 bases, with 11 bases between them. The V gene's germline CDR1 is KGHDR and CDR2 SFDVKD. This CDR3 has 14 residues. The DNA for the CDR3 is TGTGCCACCAGTGATTCCCCGGGGGGCCAGCCCCAGCATTTT. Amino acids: CATSDSPGGQPQHF.

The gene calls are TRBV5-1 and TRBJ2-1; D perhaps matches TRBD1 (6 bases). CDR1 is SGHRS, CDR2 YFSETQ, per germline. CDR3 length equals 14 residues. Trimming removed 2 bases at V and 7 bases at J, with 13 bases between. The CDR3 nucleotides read TGCGCCAGCAGCTTTCAGGGGATCTCTAATGAGCAGTTCTTC. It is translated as CASSFQGISNEQFF. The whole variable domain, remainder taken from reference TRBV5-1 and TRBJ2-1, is KAGVTQTPRYLIKTRGQQVTLSCSPISGHRSVSWYQQTPGQGLQFLFEYFSETQRNKGNFPGRFSGRQFSNSRSEMNVSTLELGDSALYLCASSFQGISNEQFFGPGTRLTVL.

CDR3 in DNA: TGTGCCAGTAGTAGCTACGGGATCAATAATTCACCCCTCCACTTT. Its protein is CASSSYGINNSPLHF. The chain couples TRBV19 to TRBJ1-6, with unresolved D. Germline CDR1 LNHDA, CDR2 SQIVND (reference sequence). V gave up 4 bases and J gave up 5 bases, with 12 bases separating them. This CDR3 is 15 amino acids long.

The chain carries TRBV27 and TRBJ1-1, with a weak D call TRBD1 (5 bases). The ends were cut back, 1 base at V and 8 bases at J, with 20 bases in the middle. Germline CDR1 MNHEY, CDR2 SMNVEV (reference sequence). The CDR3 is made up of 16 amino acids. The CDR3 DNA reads TGTGCCAGCAGTTTATTGCTTGGGACGGGAGCTAGAGAAGCTTTCTTT. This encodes CASSLLLGTGAREAFF.

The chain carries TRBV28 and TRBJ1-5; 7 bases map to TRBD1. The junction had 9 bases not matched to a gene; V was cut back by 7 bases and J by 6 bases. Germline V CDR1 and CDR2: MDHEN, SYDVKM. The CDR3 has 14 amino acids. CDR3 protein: CASNNEGAGQPQHF. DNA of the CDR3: TGTGCCAGCAATAACGAGGGGGCAGGTCAGCCCCAGCATTTT.

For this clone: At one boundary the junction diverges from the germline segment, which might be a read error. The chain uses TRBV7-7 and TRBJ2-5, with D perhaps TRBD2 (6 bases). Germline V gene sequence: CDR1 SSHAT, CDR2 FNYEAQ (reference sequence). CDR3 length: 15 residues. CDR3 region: CASSLGGIGKETQYF. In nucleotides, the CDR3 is TGTGCTAGCAGCTTAGGCGGGATCGGGAAAGAGACCCAGTACTTC.

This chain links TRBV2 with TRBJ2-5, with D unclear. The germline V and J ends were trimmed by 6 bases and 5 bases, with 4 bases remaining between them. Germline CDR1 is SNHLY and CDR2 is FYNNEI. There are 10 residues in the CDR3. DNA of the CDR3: TGTGCCAGCAGCCTGGAGACCCAGTACTTC. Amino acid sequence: CASSLETQYF.

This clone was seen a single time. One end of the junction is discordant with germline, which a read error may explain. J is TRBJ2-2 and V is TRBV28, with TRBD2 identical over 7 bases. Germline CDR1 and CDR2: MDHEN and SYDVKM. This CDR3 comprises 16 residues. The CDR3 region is CPSRSRGGGRAGELFF. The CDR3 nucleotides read TGTCCCAGCCGGTCCCGCGGGGGAGGGAGGGCCGGGGAGCTGTTTTTT.

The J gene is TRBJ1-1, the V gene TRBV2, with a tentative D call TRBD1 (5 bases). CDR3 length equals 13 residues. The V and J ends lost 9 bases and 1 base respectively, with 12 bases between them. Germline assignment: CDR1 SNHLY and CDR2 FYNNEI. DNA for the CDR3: TGTGCCAGTGCCGGGACTCCGAACACTGAAGCTTTCTTT. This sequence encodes CASAGTPNTEAFF.

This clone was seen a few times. CDR3 nucleotide sequence: TGCGCCAGCAGCCCTAACGGACAGGGAGGTGGCGAGCAGTACTTC. Protein: CASSPNGQGGGEQYF. V and J are TRBV5-1 and TRBJ2-7; TRBD1 agrees at 8 bases. CDR1 and CDR2 from the germline V gene are SGHRS and YFSETQ. This CDR3 spans 15 amino acids. Trimming at V came to 4 bases and at J to 6 bases, leaving 12 bases not matched to a gene.

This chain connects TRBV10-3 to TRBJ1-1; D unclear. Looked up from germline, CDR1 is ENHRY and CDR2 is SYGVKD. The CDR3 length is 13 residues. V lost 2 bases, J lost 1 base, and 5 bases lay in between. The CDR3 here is CAISEEQNTEAFF. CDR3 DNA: TGTGCCATCAGTGAGGAACAGAACACTGAAGCTTTCTTT.

The CDR3 region has the DNA TGTGCCAGCAGCTTAGACAGGGACTACGAGCAGTACTTC. This encodes CASSLDRDYEQYF. V usage is TRBV11-3 and J usage is TRBJ2-7, with TRBD1 as a possible D gene (5 bases). This CDR3 has 13 amino acids. Germline V gene sequence: CDR1 SGHNT, CDR2 YENEEA. Trimming removed 0 bases from V and 3 bases from J, with 6 bases in between.

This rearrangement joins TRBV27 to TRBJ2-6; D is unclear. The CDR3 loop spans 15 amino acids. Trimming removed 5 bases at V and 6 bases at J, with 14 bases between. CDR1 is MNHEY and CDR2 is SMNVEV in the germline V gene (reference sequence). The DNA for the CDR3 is TGTGCCAGCAGTCCGCAAATGGTGGTGGCCAACGTCCTGACTTTC. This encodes CASSPQMVVANVLTF. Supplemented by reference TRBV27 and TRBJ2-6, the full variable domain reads EAQVTQNPRYLITVTGKKLTVTCSQNMNHEYMSWYRQDPGLGLRQIYYSMNVEVTDKGDVPEGYKVSRKEKRNFPLILESPSPNQTSLYFCASSPQMVVANVLTFGAGSRLTVL.

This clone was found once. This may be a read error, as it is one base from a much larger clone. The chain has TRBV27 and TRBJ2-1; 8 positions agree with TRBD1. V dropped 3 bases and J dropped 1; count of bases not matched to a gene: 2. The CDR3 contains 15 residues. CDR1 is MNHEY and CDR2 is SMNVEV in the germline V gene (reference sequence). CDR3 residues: CASSFDRGSYNEQFF. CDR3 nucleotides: TGTGCCAGCAGTTTCGACAGGGGTTCCTACAATGAGCAGTTCTTC.

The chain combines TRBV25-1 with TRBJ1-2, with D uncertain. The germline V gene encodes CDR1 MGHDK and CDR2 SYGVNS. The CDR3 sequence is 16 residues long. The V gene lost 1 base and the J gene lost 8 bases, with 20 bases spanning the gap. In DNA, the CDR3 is TGTGCCAGCAGTGAATCCGGGATAACGGGCTATGGCGGCTACACCTTC. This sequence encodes CASSESGITGYGGYTF.

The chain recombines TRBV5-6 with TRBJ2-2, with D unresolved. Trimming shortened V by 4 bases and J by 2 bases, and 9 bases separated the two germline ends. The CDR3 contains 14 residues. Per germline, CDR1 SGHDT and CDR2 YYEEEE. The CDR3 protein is CASSPADNTGELFF. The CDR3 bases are TGTGCCAGCAGCCCGGCAGACAACACCGGGGAGCTGTTTTTT.

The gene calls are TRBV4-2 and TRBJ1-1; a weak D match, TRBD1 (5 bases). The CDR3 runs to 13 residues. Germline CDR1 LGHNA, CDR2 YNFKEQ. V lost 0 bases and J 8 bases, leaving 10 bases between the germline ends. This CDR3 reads CASSQDGGREAFF. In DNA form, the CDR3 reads TGTGCCAGCAGCCAAGATGGGGGAAGAGAAGCTTTCTTT.

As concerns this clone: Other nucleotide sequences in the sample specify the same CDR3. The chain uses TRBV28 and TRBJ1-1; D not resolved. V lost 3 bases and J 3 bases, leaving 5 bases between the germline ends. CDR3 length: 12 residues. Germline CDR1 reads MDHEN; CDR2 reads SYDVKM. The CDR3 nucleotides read TGTGCCAGCAGTTTGGGTGACACTGAAGCTTTCTTT. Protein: CASSLGDTEAFF.

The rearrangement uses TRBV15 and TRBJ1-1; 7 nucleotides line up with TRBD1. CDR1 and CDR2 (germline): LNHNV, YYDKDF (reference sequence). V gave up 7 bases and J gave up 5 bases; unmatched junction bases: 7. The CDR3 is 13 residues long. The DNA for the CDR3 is TGTGCCACCAAAGAGACAGGGTGGACTGAAGCTTTCTTT. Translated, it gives CATKETGWTEAFF.

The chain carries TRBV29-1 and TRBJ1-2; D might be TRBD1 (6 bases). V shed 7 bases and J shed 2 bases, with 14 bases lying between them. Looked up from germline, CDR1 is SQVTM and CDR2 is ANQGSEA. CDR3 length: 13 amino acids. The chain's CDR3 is CSARQVENYGYTF. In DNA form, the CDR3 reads TGCAGCGCCAGACAGGTCGAGAACTATGGCTACACCTTC.

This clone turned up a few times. The CDR3 nucleotides read TGTGCCAGCAGCTTAGGGGCAGGCCTCGATCAGCCCCAGCATTTT. As protein: CASSLGAGLDQPQHF. This sequence joins TRBV7-9 and TRBJ1-5, with no clear D. The CDR3 sequence is 15 residues long. The germline gives CDR1 SEHNR, CDR2 FQNEAQ (reference sequence). The V gene lost 1 base and the J gene lost 5 bases, with 12 bases spanning the gap.

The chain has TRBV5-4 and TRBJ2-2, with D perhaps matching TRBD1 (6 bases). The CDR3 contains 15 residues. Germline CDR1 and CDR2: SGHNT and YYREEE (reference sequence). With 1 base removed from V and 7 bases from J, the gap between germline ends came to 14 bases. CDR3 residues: CASSLPGEFSGELFF. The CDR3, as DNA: TGTGCCAGCAGCTTGCCAGGGGAATTCAGCGGGGAGCTGTTTTTT. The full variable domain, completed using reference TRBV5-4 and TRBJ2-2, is ETGVTQSPTHLIKTRGQQVTLRCSSQSGHNTVSWYQQALGQGPQFIFQYYREEENGRGNFPPRFSGLQFPNYSSELNVNALELDDSALYLCASSLPGEFSGELFFGEGSRLTVL.

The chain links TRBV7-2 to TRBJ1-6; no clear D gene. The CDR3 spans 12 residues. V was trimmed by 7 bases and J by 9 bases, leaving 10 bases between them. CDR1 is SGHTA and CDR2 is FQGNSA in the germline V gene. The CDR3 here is CASTSLGSPLHF. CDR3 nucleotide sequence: TGTGCCAGCACATCGTTGGGTTCACCCCTCCACTTT.

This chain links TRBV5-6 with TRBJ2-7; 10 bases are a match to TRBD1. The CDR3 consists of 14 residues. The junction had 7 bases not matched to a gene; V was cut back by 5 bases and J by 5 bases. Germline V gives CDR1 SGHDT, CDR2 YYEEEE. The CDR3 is CASSPGQGSDEQYF. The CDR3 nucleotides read TGTGCCAGCAGTCCGGGACAGGGGTCGGACGAGCAGTACTTC.

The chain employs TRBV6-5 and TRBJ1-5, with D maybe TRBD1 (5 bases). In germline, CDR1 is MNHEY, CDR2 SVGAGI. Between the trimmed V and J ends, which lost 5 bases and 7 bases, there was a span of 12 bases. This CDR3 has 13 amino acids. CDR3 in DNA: TGTGCCAGCAGTATCAGGGTAGCGCAGCCCCAGCATTTT. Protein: CASSIRVAQPQHF.

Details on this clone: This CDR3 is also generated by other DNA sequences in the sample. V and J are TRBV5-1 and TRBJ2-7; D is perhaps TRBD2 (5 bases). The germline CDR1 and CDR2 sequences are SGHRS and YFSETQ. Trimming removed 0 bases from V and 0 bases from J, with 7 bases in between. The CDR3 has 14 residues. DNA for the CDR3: TGCGCCAGCAGCTTGGTCAGCGGCTCCTACGAGCAGTACTTC. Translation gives CASSLVSGSYEQYF.